This TCR beta chain was obtained from a study of immune cell composition in non-small cell lung cancer. In germline, CDR1 is SGHRS, CDR2 YFSETQ. Trimming stripped 0 bases from V and 0 bases from J, with 7 bases between. The CDR3 consists of 15 residues. Study-wide findings and caveats: Dominant in vivo tumour-associated clones were not shown to share tumour-reactive sequences. Overall clonality, unlike maximal tumour-associated clone frequency, did not predict TIL reactivity. Lung squamous cell carcinoma tumours had significantly higher top 10 clone scores and productive clonality than lung adenocarcinoma.

Points on this clone: Its antigen is currently unknown.

Assay: immunoSEQ multiplex PCR; the TCRdb copy retains only in-frame clones and omits some. The sample has several thousand clones; more than 65% are singletons. The chain uses TRBV5-1 and TRBJ2-1; a possible D gene is TRBD1 (5 bases). Sequencing was done on a sample of lung tumor tissue. This TCR was sampled from a human donor with non-small cell lung cancer. This CDR3 is CASSLVQGSYNEQFF. The CDR3 DNA is TGCGCCAGCAGCTTGGTCCAGGGCTCCTACAATGAGCAGTTCTTC.